Listed here are 3 T cell receptor beta chains from one sample, sequenced in a study of T cell repertoires in cytomegalovirus infection. In TCRdb, the reads were re-called with MiXCR into one record per CDR3 protein. The table has some 300,000 distinct CDR3 sequences, roughly an eighth seen once. The sample was PBMCs. Receptors originate from a human donor in good health (CMV status not recorded). Some clones in this sample may be carry-over from other donors' samples.

This clonotype was counted once. The chain carries TRBV20-1 and TRBJ1-1; D not certain. Trimming stripped 0 bases from V and 0 bases from J, with 8 bases between. Per the germline V gene, CDR1 is DFQATT and CDR2 is SNEGSKA (reference sequence). This CDR3 contains 14 residues. The CDR3 loop reads CSARDQVMNTEAFF. The CDR3 DNA sequence: TGCAGTGCTAGAGATCAGGTCATGAACACTGAAGCTTTCTTT.

There are many counts of this clonotype. The rearrangement uses TRBV7-2 and TRBJ1-5, with TRBD1 as a possible D gene (6 bases). CDR3 length: 15 residues. V shed 5 bases and J shed 0 bases, with 11 bases lying between them. The germline CDR1 and CDR2 sequences are SGHTA and FQGNSA. CDR3 residues: CASSPGQISNQPQHF. Here the CDR3 DNA reads TGTGCCAGCAGCCCAGGACAGATTAGCAATCAGCCCCAGCATTTT.

This clonotype has a handful of counts. The chain uses TRBV4-2 and TRBJ2-7, with D tentatively TRBD2 (6 bases). There are 15 residues in the CDR3. Trimming cost V 0 bases and J 5 bases, with 14 bases left between them. Germline lookup yields CDR1 LGHNA and CDR2 YNFKEQ. The CDR3 reads CASSQDPNGGDEQYF. In DNA form, the CDR3 reads TGTGCCAGCAGCCAAGATCCTAACGGCGGGGACGAGCAGTACTTC.